The 20 T cell receptor beta chains listed next were all sequenced from one sample in a study of CD8+ T cells in alopecia areata. Sequencing templates came from extracted RNA that was reverse transcribed into cDNA. The assay was immunoSEQ multiplex PCR, and TCRdb's table has in-frame clones only and misses some. The table lists around 250,000 clones, 67% of them singletons. Sequencing was performed on CD4+ T cells sorted from blood, taken at week 0. The receptors originated from a human donor with alopecia areata.

The CDR3: CASSEQWLSGELFF. Here the CDR3 DNA reads TGCGCCAGCAGTGAGCAGTGGTTATCCGGGGAGCTGTTTTTT. This chain uses TRBV10-1 with TRBJ2-2; no clear D gene. Germline CDR1 reads WNHNN; CDR2 reads SYGVQD (reference sequence). This CDR3 is built from 14 residues. V lost 2 bases, J lost 6 bases, and 10 bases lay in between.

The rearrangement links TRBV30 to TRBJ2-6; D assignment may be TRBD1 or TRBD2 (5 bases each). CDR1 and CDR2 from the germline V gene are GTSNPN and SVGIG (reference sequence). The CDR3 has 14 amino acids. Trimming stripped 3 bases from V and 4 bases from J, with 10 bases between. The CDR3, as DNA: TGTGCCTGGAGGCCCGGGGACGGGGCCAACGTCCTGACTTTC. Its protein product is CAWRPGDGANVLTF.

The chain combines TRBV7-9 with TRBJ2-5, with 7 bases aligning to TRBD1. The germline CDR1 and CDR2 sequences are SEHNR and FQNEAQ (reference sequence). J gave up 2 bases and V 4 bases, and 4 bases lay outside the gene matches. The CDR3 has 14 residues. The CDR3: CASSYRDRQETQYF. CDR3 nucleotide sequence: TGTGCCAGCAGCTACCGGGACAGACAAGAGACCCAGTACTTC.

This clone was recorded once. The rearrangement links TRBV11-3 to TRBJ2-7; 8 nucleotides agree with TRBD1. The CDR3 is 14 amino acids. CDR1 is SGHNT and CDR2 is YENEEA in the germline V gene. J gave up 4 bases and V 5 bases, and 7 bases lay outside the gene matches. Here the CDR3 DNA reads TGTGCCAGCAGCCTCGGGACAGGACCATACGAGCAGTACTTC. This translates into CASSLGTGPYEQYF.

The chain recombines TRBV7-9 with TRBJ1-1; 9 bases line up with TRBD1. Germline CDR1 reads SEHNR; CDR2 reads FQNEAQ (reference sequence). Losses at the gene ends were 6 bases for V and 1 base for J; bases not matched to a gene: 6. The CDR3 is made up of 15 amino acids. This chain's CDR3 is CASRAGQGRNTEAFF. CDR3 DNA sequence: TGTGCCAGCAGAGCCGGACAGGGGCGGAACACTGAAGCTTTCTTT. Full variable domain (rest looked up from reference TRBV7-9 and TRBJ1-1): DTGVSQNPRHKITKRGQNVTFRCDPISEHNRLYWYRQTLGQGPEFLTYFQNEAQLEKSRLLSDRFSAERPKGSFSTLEIQRTEQGDSAMYLCASRAGQGRNTEAFFGQGTRLTVV.

Written as DNA, the CDR3 is TGTGCGGGGGGCCGCACAGATACGCAGTATTTT. As protein: CAGGRTDTQYF. The V and J genes are TRBV30 and TRBJ2-3; D is perhaps TRBD1 or TRBD2 (6 bases each). This CDR3 is 11 amino acids long. Germline V lookup: CDR1 GTSNPN, CDR2 SVGIG (reference sequence).

The chain employs TRBV30 and TRBJ2-7; D is unclear. Germline V lookup: CDR1 GTSNPN, CDR2 SVGIG (reference sequence). The CDR3 loop spans 13 amino acids. With 0 bases removed from V and 9 bases from J, the gap between germline ends came to 15 bases. As DNA, the CDR3 is TGTGCCTGGAGTGTACAATCCTCTACGAGGCAGTACTTC. Translation: CAWSVQSSTRQYF.

This clone appeared a few times. This chain uses TRBV5-4 with TRBJ1-1, with D uncertain. V was shortened by 0 bases and J by 1 base, with 4 bases between the two germline ends. Germline V lookup: CDR1 SGHNT, CDR2 YYREEE (reference sequence). The CDR3 totals 13 residues. CDR3 nucleotides: TGTGCCAGCAGCTTGGACAGGAACACTGAAGCTTTCTTT. Encoded protein: CASSLDRNTEAFF.

The genes are TRBV29-1 and TRBJ2-3, with D uncertain. Germline CDR1 and CDR2: SQVTM and ANQGSEA. CDR3 length equals 10 residues. V was pared by 6 bases and J by 3 bases, with 4 bases between. The CDR3 protein is CSVETDTQYF. The CDR3 DNA reads as TGCAGCGTCGAGACAGATACGCAGTATTTT.

As regards this clone: An end of the junction differs from the germline gene, which may be a read error. J is TRBJ2-6 and V is TRBV29-1; 11 nucleotides agree with TRBD1. There are 15 residues in the CDR3. Germline CDR1 reads SQVTM; CDR2 reads ANQGSEA. The CDR3 DNA is TGCAGTGTTGGACAGGGGGCCGCTGGGGCCAACGTCCTGACTTTC. Its translation is CSVGQGAAGANVLTF.

The DNA for the CDR3 is TGTGCCAGCAGCTTCGACAGAGGACAGCCCCAGCATTTT. It specifies CASSFDRGQPQHF. V and J are TRBV11-2 and TRBJ1-5; maybe TRBD1 (5 bases). The CDR3 has 13 amino acids. CDR1 is SGHAT, CDR2 FQNNGV, per germline. Trimming left V 3 bases short and J 7 bases short, with 10 bases between.

This chain uses TRBV29-1 with TRBJ2-5; 13 positions agree with TRBD2. V gave up 8 bases and J gave up 6 bases; unmatched junction bases: 6. Germline V gene sequence: CDR1 SQVTM, CDR2 ANQGSEA. CDR3 size: 13 residues. CDR3: CSLGLAGSKTQYF. CDR3 nucleotide sequence: TGCAGCCTGGGACTAGCGGGGTCAAAGACCCAGTACTTC.

The gene calls are TRBV30 and TRBJ1-4; D not resolved. This CDR3 region has 11 residues. V was cut by 5 bases and J by 8 bases, with 9 bases left in between. Germline V gene lookup returns CDR1 GTSNPN and CDR2 SVGIG (reference sequence). CDR3 nucleotide sequence: TGTGCCTGGGCCACGAACGAAAAACTGTTTTTT. Protein sequence: CAWATNEKLFF. Using reference TRBV30 and TRBJ1-4 for the parts outside the CDR3, the full variable domain is SQTIHQWPATLVQPVGSPLSLECTVEGTSNPNLYWYRQAAGRGLQLLFYSVGIGQISSEVPQNLSASRPQDRQFILSSKKLLLSDSGFYLCAWATNEKLFFGSGTQLSVL.

This clone has just a few counts. V and J are TRBV7-2 and TRBJ2-3; TRBD1 matches at 10 bases. Germline V gene lookup returns CDR1 SGHTA and CDR2 FQGNSA. The CDR3 length is 14 residues. With V trimmed by 3 bases and J by 3 bases, 0 bases remained unmatched. CDR3 bases: TGTGCCAGCAGCTTGGACAGGGGGACAGATACGCAGTATTTT. Amino acid sequence: CASSLDRGTDTQYF.

The gene calls are TRBV30 and TRBJ1-2; TRBD1 is a possible D gene (5 bases). This CDR3 region has 14 residues. Germline CDR1 GTSNPN, CDR2 SVGIG (reference sequence). V lost 3 bases and J lost 7, with 18 bases in between. CDR3 residues: CAWSRDRVLSGYTF. DNA for the CDR3: TGTGCCTGGAGCAGGGACCGGGTATTAAGTGGCTACACCTTC.

The chain combines TRBV30 with TRBJ2-2, with a possible D match to TRBD1 (5 bases). V lost 4 bases, J lost 6 bases, and 12 bases lay in between. CDR3 length: 13 residues. Per the germline V gene, CDR1 is GTSNPN and CDR2 is SVGIG (reference sequence). CDR3 in amino acids: CAWNSIGAGELFF. For the CDR3, the DNA is TGTGCCTGGAATTCGATAGGGGCCGGGGAGCTGTTTTTT.

The chain has TRBV10-3 and TRBJ1-6; 7 bases fit TRBD1. Trimming removed 3 bases from V and 8 bases from J; junction bases left unmatched: 7. Germline CDR1 reads ENHRY; CDR2 reads SYGVKD. The CDR3 consists of 15 residues. The CDR3 DNA is TGTGCCATCAGTGAACAGGGGATCGTGGATTCACCCCTCCACTTT. Translation gives CAISEQGIVDSPLHF.

The sample holds a few counts of this clone. This chain uses TRBV25-1 with TRBJ2-4; 7 bases match TRBD1. J lost 12 bases, V lost 1 base, and 6 bases had no gene match. There are 13 residues in the CDR3. Germline V lookup: CDR1 MGHDK, CDR2 SYGVNS. The CDR3 bases are TGTGCCAGCAGTGAATCCTACAGGGGCCCTCAGTACTTC. Translation gives CASSESYRGPQYF.

In its sample, this clone was seen once. The rearrangement links TRBV30 to TRBJ2-5; D call uncertain. Deletions cut 0 bases from V and 7 bases from J, with 12 bases between. This CDR3 is 13 amino acids long. CDR1 GTSNPN and CDR2 SVGIG come from the germline V gene (reference sequence). CDR3 in DNA: TGTGCCTGGAGTGTAGGGCTCATTGGGACCCAGTACTTC. This sequence encodes CAWSVGLIGTQYF.

The chain has TRBV10-3 and TRBJ2-1; 7 nucleotides align to TRBD1. This CDR3 has 14 residues. Losses at the gene ends were 7 bases for V and 4 bases for J; bases not matched to a gene: 7. The germline V gene has CDR1 ENHRY and CDR2 SYGVKD. The CDR3 loop reads CAINPGQPYNEQFF. CDR3 in DNA: TGTGCCATCAACCCGGGACAGCCGTACAATGAGCAGTTCTTC.